This T cell receptor beta chain appears in the sequencing data of a study of cytomegalovirus exposure and HLA in healthy donors. Broader study findings: Common viral pathogens seemed, in a later analysis, to connect with several of the most significant clusters.

Points on this clone: Its antigen is unidentified.

Use of 60 Vbeta and 13 Jbeta primers characterized the PCR. The table came from immunoSEQ multiplex PCR; TCRdb's copy has only in-frame clones and leaves some out. This table has about 180,000 clones, about 82% appearing once. Unrecorded immune exposures were likely, despite nominal health at sampling. The V gene end was trimmed by 5 bases and the J gene end by 5 bases; junction bases not matched to a gene: 8. The germline V gene has CDR1 MDHEN and CDR2 SYDVKM. The CDR3 is 15 amino acids. The chain couples TRBV28 to TRBJ2-7, with 11 positions matching TRBD1. The receptor was isolated from a male donor in good health and CMV-seronegative. The specimen sequenced was PBMCs. Here the CDR3 reads CASSPRTGGFNEQYF. CDR3 in DNA: TGTGCCAGCAGTCCCCGGACAGGGGGCTTTAACGAGCAGTACTTC. Full variable domain (remainder filled in from reference TRBV28 and TRBJ2-7): DVKVTQSSRYLVKRTGEKVFLECVQDMDHENMFWYRQDPGLGLRLIYFSYDVKMKEKGDIPEGYSVSREKKERFSLILESASTNQTSMYLCASSPRTGGFNEQYFGPGTRLTVT.